This T cell receptor (beta chain) was retrieved from a study of T cell responses to AZD1222 COVID-19 vaccine. As concerns this clone: What it binds is unknown.

Broader study findings: Clonal diversity may have been underestimated, and the donors were mostly white British, with more females than males. Nearly half of unique spike-specific TCRs reportedly avoided B.1.351 and B.1.1.7 mutated regions. Repertoires were sampled only after the peak T cell response. Baseline antibody screening turned up just a handful of seropositive AZD1222 recipients.

Generated by immunoSEQ multiplex PCR, the TCRdb table keeps only in-frame clones and is missing some. The data show fewer than 180,000 clones, with around nine tenths seen just once and under 4% held by the top ten. The germline CDR1 and CDR2 sequences are MNHEY and SVGAGI. The CDR3 covers 15 residues. J gave up 2 bases and V 7 bases, and 7 bases lay outside the gene matches. This TCR was sampled from an adult who received the AZD1222 COVID-19 vaccine. V gene TRBV6-5 combines with J gene TRBJ2-3, with TRBD2 matching 9 bases. The material was peripheral blood, obtained 28 days after the second AZD1222 dose. CDR3 amino acids: CASNSGTSPTDTQYF. In DNA form, the CDR3 reads TGTGCCAGCAATTCCGGGACTAGCCCCACAGATACGCAGTATTTT.